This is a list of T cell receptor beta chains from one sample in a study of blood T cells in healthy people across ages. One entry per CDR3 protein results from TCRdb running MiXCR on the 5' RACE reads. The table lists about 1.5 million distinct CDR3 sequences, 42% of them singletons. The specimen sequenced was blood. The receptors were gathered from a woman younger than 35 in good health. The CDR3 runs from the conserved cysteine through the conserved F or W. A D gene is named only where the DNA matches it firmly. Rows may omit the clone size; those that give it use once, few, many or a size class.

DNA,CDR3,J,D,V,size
TGTGCCATCAGTGAGTGGGGTAGCGAAGTCTCAGATACGCAGTATTTT,CAISEWGSEVSDTQYF,TRBJ2-3,NA,TRBV10-3,NA
TGTGCCAGCAGCTTCGAGGAATACACTGAAGCTTTCTTT,CASSFEEYTEAFF,TRBJ1-1,NA,TRBV7-9,NA
TGTGCTCTCAGCGCGCTTTGCGAGGGTCGGCTGGGCACCGGGGAGCTGTTTTTT,CALSALCEGRLGTGELFF,TRBJ2-2,NA,TRBV27,NA
TGTGCCAGCAGGACCCCGTGGAGCTCCTATAATTCACCCCTCCACTTT,CASRTPWSSYNSPLHF,TRBJ1-6,NA,TRBV6-5,few
TGTGCCAGCAGTTCCCAAAGATCCAGCTACAATGAGCAGTTCTTC,CASSSQRSSYNEQFF,TRBJ2-1,NA,TRBV12-3/TRBV12-4,NA
TGTGCCAGCAGTTTCGGGGCCCGTAATGAAAAACTGTTTTTT,CASSFGARNEKLFF,TRBJ1-4,NA,TRBV12-3/TRBV12-4,few
TGCAGTGCTGACGGACTAGCGGGAGTAAATGAGCAGTTCTTC,CSADGLAGVNEQFF,TRBJ2-1,TRBD2,TRBV20-1,NA
TGTGCCAGCGGGAAGAGGGGACAGGGTGGGCATGCGCCCCAGCATTTT,CASGKRGQGGHAPQHF,TRBJ1-5,TRBD1,TRBV6-5,NA
TGTGCCAGCAGTGAGAAAGGCCGGAGTTTGGCCCAGCATTTT,CASSEKGRSLAQHF,TRBJ1-5,NA,TRBV25-1,NA
TGCAGCGTAATCCAACTAAGGGGCGCGAACATTCAGTACTTC,CSVIQLRGANIQYF,TRBJ2-4,NA,TRBV29-1,few
TGTGCCAGCAAAAGGACAGGGGCGAGCGGCAATGAGCAGTACTTC,CASKRTGASGNEQYF,TRBJ2-7,TRBD1,TRBV12-3/TRBV12-4,NA
TGTGCCAGCAGCGCATCTCTAGCGGGAGGAAGGCTGAATGAGCAGTTCTTC,CASSASLAGGRLNEQFF,TRBJ2-1,TRBD2,TRBV9,few
TGTGCCAGCAGCTTCTTCGGACAGGGAGCAGATACGCAGTATTTT,CASSFFGQGADTQYF,TRBJ2-3,TRBD1,TRBV7-9,NA
TGCGCCAGCAGCCGCACTAGCGGGGGGTCAACCGGGGAGCTGTTTTTT,CASSRTSGGSTGELFF,TRBJ2-2,TRBD2,TRBV4-1,NA
TGTGCCAGCAGCATGGGACTAGCGGGTCAGAATCGCAATGAGCAGTTCTTC,CASSMGLAGQNRNEQFF,TRBJ2-1,TRBD2,TRBV5-5,NA
TGTGCCAGCAGCTTCGCACTGTCTAGTGTGCAGTACTTC,CASSFALSSVQYF,TRBJ2-5,NA,TRBV28,few
TGTGCCATCAGTGATAAGACAGGGGGGCAGTACGAGGAGACCCAGTACTTC,CAISDKTGGQYEETQYF,TRBJ2-5,TRBD1,TRBV10-3,NA
TGTGCCGTTTCAGGGAGTACTGAAGCTTTCTTT,CAVSGSTEAFF,TRBJ1-1,NA,TRBV3-1,few
TGTGCCAGCAGCTTAGATACAGGGGGCGATTCACCCCTCCACTTT,CASSLDTGGDSPLHF,TRBJ1-6,TRBD1,TRBV5-4,NA
TGTGCCAGCCGTGAGGCAGGGGGAGATGAAAAACTGTTTTTT,CASREAGGDEKLFF,TRBJ1-4,TRBD1,TRBV12-3/TRBV12-4,NA
TGCAGTGCATCGACTAGCGGGGCGACGGGTGAGCAGTTCTTC,CSASTSGATGEQFF,TRBJ2-1,TRBD2,TRBV20-1,few
TGCAGTGCTAGTGCGGGGACAGGGGATTCCGAGCAGTACTTC,CSASAGTGDSEQYF,TRBJ2-7,TRBD1,TRBV20-1,NA
TGTGCCAGCAGCCCAGGCCCGACACCTGGGGCCAACGTCCTGACTTTC,CASSPGPTPGANVLTF,TRBJ2-6,NA,TRBV7-9,once
TGTGCCAGCAGTTTCGGACAGGGCGATGGCTACACCTTC,CASSFGQGDGYTF,TRBJ1-2,TRBD1,TRBV28,NA
TGTGCCAGCAGAATAGCGGGAATCGGGGCAGATACGCAGTATTTT,CASRIAGIGADTQYF,TRBJ2-3,TRBD2,TRBV2,few
TGCGCCTGCAGCCCTAGGACAGGAGTGAACACTGAAGCTTTCTTT,CACSPRTGVNTEAFF,TRBJ1-1,TRBD1,TRBV4-1,NA
TGTGCCATCAGCAAGGGACGGGCCTACGAGCAGTACTTC,CAISKGRAYEQYF,TRBJ2-7,NA,TRBV10-3,few
TGTGCCAGCAGCCGACTAGCGGGAGTTTCCGAGCAGTACTTC,CASSRLAGVSEQYF,TRBJ2-7,TRBD2,TRBV5-6,NA
TGTGCCAGCAGCCCCCTAGGGACTAGCAATGAGCAGTACTTC,CASSPLGTSNEQYF,TRBJ2-7,TRBD2,TRBV11-2,NA
TGTGCCAGCAGTTACGCCAACAGGGAAAAGTTGCATGGCTACACCTTC,CASSYANREKLHGYTF,TRBJ1-2,NA,TRBV6-6,NA
TGTGCCAGCAGGCGGACTAGCGGGCCTAGCTCCTACAATGAGCAGTACTTC,CASRRTSGPSSYNEQYF,TRBJ2-7,TRBD2,TRBV11-2,NA
NA,CSVGTGSGDSPPHF,TRBJ1-6,NA,TRBV29-1,NA
TGTGCCAGCAGTTTAAAGATAACCGACCCCATACAAGAGACCCAGTACTTC,CASSLKITDPIQETQYF,TRBJ2-5,NA,TRBV25-1,NA
TGCGCCAGCAGCTACCGAGGGGGGCCGGTAGATACGCAGTATTTT,CASSYRGGPVDTQYF,TRBJ2-3,NA,TRBV5-1,NA
TGTGCCAGCAGCTTACAGGACAGGACGAGAGAGACCCAGTACTTC,CASSLQDRTRETQYF,TRBJ2-5,TRBD1,TRBV7-2,few
TGCGCCAGCAGCTTGGGTCTAAGACAGAGCCAAGAGACCCAGTACTTC,CASSLGLRQSQETQYF,TRBJ2-5,NA,TRBV5-1,once
TGCAGTGCTATGGCGGATCCCTACAATGAGCAGTACTTC,CSAMADPYNEQYF,TRBJ2-7,NA,TRBV20-1,NA
TGCGCCAGCAGCCCCCCTTCCGGGACAGGGGGCAAGGGGCAGTACTTC,CASSPPSGTGGKGQYF,TRBJ2-7,TRBD1,TRBV4-1,NA
TGTGCCTGCAGACCCGTTGGGAACACTGAAGCTTTCTTT,CACRPVGNTEAFF,TRBJ1-1,NA,TRBV6-2/TRBV6-3,NA
TGCGCCAGCAGCTTGGGGTTCACGGGCCTAACAGATACGCAGTATTTT,CASSLGFTGLTDTQYF,TRBJ2-3,NA,TRBV5-1,NA
TGTGCCAGCAGCAAACAGGGCGGTAATGAGCAGTACTTC,CASSKQGGNEQYF,TRBJ2-7,NA,TRBV7-9,NA
TGTGCCAGCAGTCGCGCCGGGACAGGAACTTACGAGCAGTACTTC,CASSRAGTGTYEQYF,TRBJ2-7,TRBD1,TRBV12-3/TRBV12-4,once
TGTGCCAGCAGTTTAACTCATGGGGATACGCAGTATTTT,CASSLTHGDTQYF,TRBJ2-3,NA,TRBV28,few
TGCGCCAGCAGCTTGTTTGACCAGGGAGACAATGAGCAGTTCTTC,CASSLFDQGDNEQFF,TRBJ2-1,NA,TRBV5-1,NA
TGTGCCAGCAGTACAGGGTTTGGGGCCAAAAACATTCAGTACTTC,CASSTGFGAKNIQYF,TRBJ2-4,NA,TRBV28,few
TGTGCCAGCAGTTCGCTGACAAACTCCTACGAGCAGTACTTC,CASSSLTNSYEQYF,TRBJ2-7,NA,TRBV6-2/TRBV6-3,NA
TGCGCCAGCAGCTTAAATTCCGGACAGGGAGGCGAGCAGTTCTTC,CASSLNSGQGGEQFF,TRBJ2-1,TRBD1,TRBV5-1,NA
TGTGCCGGCAGCTTAAGGGCAGCGGGAGGCAATGAGCAGTTCTTC,CAGSLRAAGGNEQFF,TRBJ2-1,TRBD2,TRBV11-2,NA
TGCGCCAGCAGCCAATGGACTAGCAATCAGCCCCGGCATTTT,CASSQWTSNQPRHF,TRBJ1-5,NA,TRBV4-1,few
TGTGCCAGCAGTCCTGCTCAGGCTGCAAATCAGCCCCAGCATTTT,CASSPAQAANQPQHF,TRBJ1-5,NA,TRBV28,once
TGTGCCAGCAGTTCCGCGACGAGAAGCAATGAGCAGTTCTTC,CASSSATRSNEQFF,TRBJ2-1,NA,TRBV12-3/TRBV12-4,NA
TGTGCCAGCAGCCAAGCTTTTGACGGCTACTACGAGCAGTACTTC,CASSQAFDGYYEQYF,TRBJ2-7,NA,TRBV3-1,few
TGTGCCAGCAGCTTCTCCCGGACAGGGGGAACAGATACGCAGTATTTT,CASSFSRTGGTDTQYF,TRBJ2-3,TRBD1,TRBV7-2,NA